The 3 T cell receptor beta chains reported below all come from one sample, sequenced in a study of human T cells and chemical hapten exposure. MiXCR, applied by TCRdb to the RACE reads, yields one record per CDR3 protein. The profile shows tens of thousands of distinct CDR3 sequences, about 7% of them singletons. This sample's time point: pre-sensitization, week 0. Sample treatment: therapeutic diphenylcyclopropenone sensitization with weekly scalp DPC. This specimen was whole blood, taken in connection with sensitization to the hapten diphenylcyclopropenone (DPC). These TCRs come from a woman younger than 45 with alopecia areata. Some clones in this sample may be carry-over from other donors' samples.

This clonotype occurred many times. CDR3 DNA: TGTGCCAGCAGGGACACGAACACTGAAGCTTTCTTT. Its translation is CASRDTNTEAFF. The chain carries TRBV3-1 and TRBJ1-1; D is possibly TRBD1 (5 bases). This CDR3 has 12 amino acids. CDR1 is LGHDT, CDR2 YNNKEL, per germline (reference sequence). V was pared by 6 bases and J by 1 base, with 6 bases between.

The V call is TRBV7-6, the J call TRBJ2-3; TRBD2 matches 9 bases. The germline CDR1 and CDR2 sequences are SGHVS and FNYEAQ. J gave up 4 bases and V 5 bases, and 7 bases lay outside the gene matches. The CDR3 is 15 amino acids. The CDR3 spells CASSRTGLASDTQYF. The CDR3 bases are TGTGCCAGCAGCCGGACGGGACTAGCTTCAGATACGCAGTATTTT. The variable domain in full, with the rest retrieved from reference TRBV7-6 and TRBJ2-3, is GAGVSQSPRYKVTKRGQDVALRCDPISGHVSLYWYRQALGQGPEFLTYFNYEAQQDKSGLPNDRFSAERPEGSISTLTIQRTEQRDSAMYRCASSRTGLASDTQYFGPGTRLTVL.

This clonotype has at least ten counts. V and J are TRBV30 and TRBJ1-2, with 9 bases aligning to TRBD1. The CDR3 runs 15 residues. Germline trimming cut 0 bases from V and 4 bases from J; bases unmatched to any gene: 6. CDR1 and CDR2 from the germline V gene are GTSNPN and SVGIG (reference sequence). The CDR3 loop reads CAWSVPGTGIYGYTF. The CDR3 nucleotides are TGTGCCTGGAGTGTACCCGGGACAGGGATCTATGGCTACACCTTC.